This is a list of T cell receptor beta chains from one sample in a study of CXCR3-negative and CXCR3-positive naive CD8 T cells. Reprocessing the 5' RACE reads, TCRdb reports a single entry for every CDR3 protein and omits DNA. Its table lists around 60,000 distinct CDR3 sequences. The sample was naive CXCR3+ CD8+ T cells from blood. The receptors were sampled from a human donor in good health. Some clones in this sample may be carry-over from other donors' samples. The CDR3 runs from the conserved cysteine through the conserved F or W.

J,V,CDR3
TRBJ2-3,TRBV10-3,CATHGGGGNTDTQYF
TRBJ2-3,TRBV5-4,CASRPRGATDTQYF
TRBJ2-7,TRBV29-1,CSVEDGTYEQYF
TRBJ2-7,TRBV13,CASSSRGGNSGTVTYEQYF
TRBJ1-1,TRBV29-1,CSVYGGEGEAFF
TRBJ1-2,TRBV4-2,CASSNNRGALNGYTF
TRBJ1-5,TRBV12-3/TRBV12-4,CASSLSAALGNQPQHF
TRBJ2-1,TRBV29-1,CSVWQENYNEQFF
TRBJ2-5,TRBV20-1,CSASQSPGQETQYF
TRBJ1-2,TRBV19,CASSMDRGPEVGGYTF
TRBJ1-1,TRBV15,CATSRDRANTEALF
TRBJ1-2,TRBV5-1,CASSLDRDGTNYGYTF
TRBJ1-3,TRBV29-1,CSVLQGAEFNGNTIYF
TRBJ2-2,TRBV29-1,CSVVQGAGELFF
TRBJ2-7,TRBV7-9,CASSVGQGSSYEQYF
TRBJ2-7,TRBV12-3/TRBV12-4,CASSNSGLIYEQYF
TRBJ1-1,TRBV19,CASSYRDTEAFF
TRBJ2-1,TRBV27,CASSLGAAEQFF
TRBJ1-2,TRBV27,CASSFSGAVSYGYTF
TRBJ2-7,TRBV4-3,CASSQAPADYEQYF
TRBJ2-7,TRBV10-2,CASSGTVGEQYF
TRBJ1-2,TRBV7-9,CASSLTGSGYGCTF
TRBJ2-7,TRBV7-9,CASSLDRSYEQYF
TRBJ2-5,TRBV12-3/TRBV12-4,CASSLPGIEETQYF
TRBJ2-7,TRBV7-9,CASRTSGAIEQYF
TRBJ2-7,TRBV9,CASSPDLDSYEQYF
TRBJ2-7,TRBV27,CASRSRAYEQYF
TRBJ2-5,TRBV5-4,CASSFRVEETQYF
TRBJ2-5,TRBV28,CASSRRLAGSSYKETQYF
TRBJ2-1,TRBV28,CASSLMVAGDDEQFF
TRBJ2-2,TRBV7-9,CASSSWGARTGELFF
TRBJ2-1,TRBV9,CASSGAAGQFF
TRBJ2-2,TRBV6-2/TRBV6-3,CASGYFVSDGELFF
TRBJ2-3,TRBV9,CASSPPLEREIADTQYF
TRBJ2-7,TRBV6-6,CASVLSLSHEQYF
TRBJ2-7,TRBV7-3,CASSLSGLAGLEQYF
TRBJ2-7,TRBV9,CASSTTGEVYEQYF
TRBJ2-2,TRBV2,CASSEVGARGAGELFF
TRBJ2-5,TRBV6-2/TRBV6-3,CASSYGTLQETQYF